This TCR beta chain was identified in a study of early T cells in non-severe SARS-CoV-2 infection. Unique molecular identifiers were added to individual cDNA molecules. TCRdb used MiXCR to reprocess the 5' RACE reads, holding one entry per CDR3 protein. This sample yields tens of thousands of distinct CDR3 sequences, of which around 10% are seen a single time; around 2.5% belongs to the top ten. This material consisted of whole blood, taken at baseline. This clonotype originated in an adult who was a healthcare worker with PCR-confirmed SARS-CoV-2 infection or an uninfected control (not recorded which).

This chain's CDR3 is CASSVDRAGKRARELFF. In DNA, the CDR3 is TGTGCCAGCAGCGTGGACAGGGCGGGGAAACGCGCCCGGGAGCTGTTTTTT. The chain couples TRBV9 to TRBJ2-2; 8 nucleotides align to TRBD1. There are 17 residues in the CDR3. The germline CDR1 and CDR2 sequences are SGDLS and YYNGEE. V lost 2 bases, J lost 9 bases, and 15 bases stayed unmatched.